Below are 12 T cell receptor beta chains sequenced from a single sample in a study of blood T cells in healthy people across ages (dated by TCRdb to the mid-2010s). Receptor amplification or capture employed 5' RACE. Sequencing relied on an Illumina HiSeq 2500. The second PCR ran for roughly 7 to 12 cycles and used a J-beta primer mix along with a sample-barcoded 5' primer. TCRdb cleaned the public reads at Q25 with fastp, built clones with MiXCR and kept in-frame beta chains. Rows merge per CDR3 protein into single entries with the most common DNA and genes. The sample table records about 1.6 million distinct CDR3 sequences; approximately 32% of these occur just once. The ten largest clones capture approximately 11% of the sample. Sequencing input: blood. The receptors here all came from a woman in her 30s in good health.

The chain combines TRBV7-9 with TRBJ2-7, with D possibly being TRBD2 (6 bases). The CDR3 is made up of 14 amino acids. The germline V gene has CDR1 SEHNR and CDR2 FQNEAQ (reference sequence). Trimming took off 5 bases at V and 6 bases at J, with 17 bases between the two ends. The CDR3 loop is CASSPSGTPSEQYF. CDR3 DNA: TGTGCCAGCAGCCCCTCGGGGACTCCATCCGAGCAGTACTTC.

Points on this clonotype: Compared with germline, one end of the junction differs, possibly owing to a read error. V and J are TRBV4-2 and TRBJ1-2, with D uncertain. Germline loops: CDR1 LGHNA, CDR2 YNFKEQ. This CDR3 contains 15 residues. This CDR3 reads CACSQDWPVNYGYTF. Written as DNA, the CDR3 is TGTGCCTGCAGCCAAGATTGGCCTGTGAACTATGGCTACACCTTC.

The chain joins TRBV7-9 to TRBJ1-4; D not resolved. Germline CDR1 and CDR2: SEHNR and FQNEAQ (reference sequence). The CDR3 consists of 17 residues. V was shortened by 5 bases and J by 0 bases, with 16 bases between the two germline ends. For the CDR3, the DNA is TGTGCCAGCAGCAAGTTTAGATCCCTAGCAACTAATGAAAAACTGTTTTTT. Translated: CASSKFRSLATNEKLFF.

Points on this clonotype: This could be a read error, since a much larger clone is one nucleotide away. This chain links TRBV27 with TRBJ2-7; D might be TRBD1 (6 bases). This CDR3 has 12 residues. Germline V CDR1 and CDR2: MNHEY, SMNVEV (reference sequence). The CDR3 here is CVSSSTGNEQYF. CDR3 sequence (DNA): TGTGTCAGCAGTTCAACAGGGAACGAGCAGTACTTC.

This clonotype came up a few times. The CDR3 region is CAWADRNTIYF. The CDR3 DNA reads TGTGCCTGGGCCGACCGGAACACCATATATTTT. J is TRBJ1-3 and V is TRBV30; no reliable D call. The CDR3 has 11 amino acids. Trimming cost V 5 bases and J 7 bases, with 9 bases left between them. CDR1 is GTSNPN, CDR2 SVGIG, per germline (reference sequence). Based on the CDR3 plus reference TRBV30 and TRBJ1-3, the full variable domain is SQTIHQWPATLVQPVGSPLSLECTVEGTSNPNLYWYRQAAGRGLQLLFYSVGIGQISSEVPQNLSASRPQDRQFILSSKKLLLSDSGFYLCAWADRNTIYFGEGSWLTVV.

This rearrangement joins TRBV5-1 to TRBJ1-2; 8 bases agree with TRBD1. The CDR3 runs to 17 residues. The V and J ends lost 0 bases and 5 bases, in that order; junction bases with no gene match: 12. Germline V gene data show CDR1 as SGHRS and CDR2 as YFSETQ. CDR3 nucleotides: TGCGCCAGCAGCTTGGCCGGAATGGCAGGGGGCAATTATGGCTACACCTTC. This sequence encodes CASSLAGMAGGNYGYTF. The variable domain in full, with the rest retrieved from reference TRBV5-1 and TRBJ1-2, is KAGVTQTPRYLIKTRGQQVTLSCSPISGHRSVSWYQQTPGQGLQFLFEYFSETQRNKGNFPGRFSGRQFSNSRSEMNVSTLELGDSALYLCASSLAGMAGGNYGYTFGSGTRLTVV.

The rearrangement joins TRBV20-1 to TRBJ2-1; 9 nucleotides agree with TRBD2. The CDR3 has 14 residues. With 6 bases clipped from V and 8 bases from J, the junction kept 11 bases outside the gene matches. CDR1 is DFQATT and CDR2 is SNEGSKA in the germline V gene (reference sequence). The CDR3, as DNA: TGCAGTGCGCGACCGGGACTAGCTTTCGATGAGCAGTTCTTC. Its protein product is CSARPGLAFDEQFF.

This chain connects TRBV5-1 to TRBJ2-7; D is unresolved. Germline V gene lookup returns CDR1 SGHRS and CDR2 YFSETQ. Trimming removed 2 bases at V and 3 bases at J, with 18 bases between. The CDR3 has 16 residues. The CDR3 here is CASSFQKTGYFYEQYF. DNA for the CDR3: TGCGCCAGCAGCTTTCAGAAGACGGGCTATTTCTACGAGCAGTACTTC.

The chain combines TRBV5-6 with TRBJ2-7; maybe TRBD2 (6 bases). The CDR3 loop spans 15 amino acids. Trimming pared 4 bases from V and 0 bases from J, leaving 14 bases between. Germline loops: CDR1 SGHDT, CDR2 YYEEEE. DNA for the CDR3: TGTGCCAGCAGCGGACGGGGCGGGAACTCCTACGAGCAGTACTTC. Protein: CASSGRGGNSYEQYF.

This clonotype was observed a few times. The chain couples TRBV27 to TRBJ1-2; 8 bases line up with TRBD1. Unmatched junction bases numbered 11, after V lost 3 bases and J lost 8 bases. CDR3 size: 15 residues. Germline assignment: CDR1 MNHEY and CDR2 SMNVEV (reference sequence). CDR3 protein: CASSFHSGGEGGYTF. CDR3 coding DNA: TGTGCCAGCAGTTTCCACTCAGGGGGCGAAGGGGGCTACACCTTC.

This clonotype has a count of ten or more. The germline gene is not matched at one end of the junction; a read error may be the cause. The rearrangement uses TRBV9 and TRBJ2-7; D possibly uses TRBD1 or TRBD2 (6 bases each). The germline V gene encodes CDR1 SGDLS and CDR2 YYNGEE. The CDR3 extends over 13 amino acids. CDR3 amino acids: CASSEGGSYEQYF. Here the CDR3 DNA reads TGCGCCAGCAGTGAGGGGGGTTCCTACGAGCAGTACTTC.

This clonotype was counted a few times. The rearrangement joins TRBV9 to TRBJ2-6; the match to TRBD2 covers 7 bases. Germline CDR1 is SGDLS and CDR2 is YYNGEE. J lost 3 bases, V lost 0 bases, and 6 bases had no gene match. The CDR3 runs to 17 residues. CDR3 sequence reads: CASSVETSQVGANVLTF. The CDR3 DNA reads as TGTGCCAGCAGCGTAGAGACTAGCCAAGTTGGGGCCAACGTCCTGACTTTC.